Below, 24 T cell receptor beta chains from the same sample are listed, as sequenced in a study of T cells in localized non-small cell lung cancer. Profiled with immunoSEQ multiplex PCR; TCRdb holds only in-frame clones, not every one. The data contain about 55,000 clones, roughly 84% of them singletons. The specimen was peripheral blood mononuclear cells, collected before any cancer treatment. The receptors were sampled from a man aged 40 to 75 with stage III lung adenocarcinoma.

This clone was detected only a few times. V usage is TRBV18 and J usage is TRBJ1-2; a weak D match, TRBD1 (6 bases). Germline lookup yields CDR1 KGHSH and CDR2 LQKENI. The CDR3 covers 15 residues. Trimming shortened V by 0 bases and J by 6 bases, and 14 bases separated the two germline ends. The CDR3 sequence: CASSPPQGLGNGYTF. The CDR3 DNA is TGTGCCAGCTCACCACCCCAGGGGCTGGGCAATGGCTACACCTTC. The variable domain in full, completed from reference TRBV18 and TRBJ1-2, reads NAGVMQNPRHLVRRRGQEARLRCSPMKGHSHVYWYRQLPEEGLKFMVYLQKENIIDESGMPKERFSAEFPKEGPSILRIQQVVRGDSAAYFCASSPPQGLGNGYTFGSGTRLTVV.

The chain links TRBV6-5 to TRBJ2-2, with 13 bases aligning to TRBD2. This CDR3 has 16 amino acids. J gave up 6 bases and V 3 bases, and 4 bases lay outside the gene matches. Germline V gene data show CDR1 as MNHEY and CDR2 as SVGAGI. CDR3 sequence (DNA): TGTGCCAGCAGTTATGCTACTAGCGGGGGGGCCGGGGAGCTGTTTTTT. It encodes CASSYATSGGAGELFF.

The chain has TRBV30 and TRBJ1-2, with no clear D. Germline V gene sequence: CDR1 GTSNPN, CDR2 SVGIG (reference sequence). V was clipped by 1 base and J by 8 bases, with 8 bases between them. The CDR3 is 11 residues long. The chain's CDR3 is CAWSEGAGYTF. CDR3 bases: TGTGCCTGGAGTGAGGGCGCGGGCTACACCTTC.

The chain recombines TRBV9 with TRBJ2-1; D call uncertain. CDR3 size: 16 residues. Trimming removed 0 bases at V and 0 bases at J, with 10 bases between. From germline, CDR1 is SGDLS and CDR2 YYNGEE. Written as DNA, the CDR3 is TGTGCCAGCAGCGTAGAATCGACTCCCTCCTACAATGAGCAGTTCTTC. Translated, it gives CASSVESTPSYNEQFF.

The V gene is TRBV7-7, the J gene TRBJ2-1, with D maybe TRBD2 (6 bases). The germline CDR1 and CDR2 sequences are SSHAT and FNYEAQ (reference sequence). CDR3 length: 16 amino acids. V lost 1 base and J 5 bases, leaving 15 bases between the germline ends. This CDR3 reads CASSLGPGTGHNEQFF. The CDR3 DNA follows: TGTGCCAGCAGCTTAGGTCCGGGGACTGGGCACAATGAGCAGTTCTTC. The whole variable domain, remainder taken from reference TRBV7-7 and TRBJ2-1, is GAGVSQSPRYKVTKRGQDVTLRCDPISSHATLYWYQQALGQGPEFLTYFNYEAQPDKSGLPSDRFSAERPEGSISTLTIQRTEQRDSAMYRCASSLGPGTGHNEQFFGPGTRLTVL.

This clone has only one observation. The CDR3 region has the DNA TGTGCCACCAGCAGAGATAGCAGGACAGGGGGCGGTCATGGAAACACCATATATTTT. It codes for CATSRDSRTGGGHGNTIYF. This chain links TRBV15 with TRBJ1-3; the match to TRBD1 covers 11 bases. The junction had 10 bases not matched to a gene; V was cut back by 0 bases and J by 3 bases. The CDR3 is 19 amino acids. The germline gives CDR1 LNHNV, CDR2 YYDKDF (reference sequence).

This clone was seen only once. The chain recombines TRBV7-2 with TRBJ1-4, with TRBD1 matching 7 bases. Trimming at V came to 4 bases and at J to 5 bases, leaving 4 bases not matched to a gene. Germline V gives CDR1 SGHTA, CDR2 FQGNSA. The CDR3 contains 14 residues. The CDR3 reads CASSSTGVNEKLFF. CDR3 DNA: TGTGCCAGCAGCTCTACAGGGGTGAATGAAAAACTGTTTTTT.

The genes are TRBV2 and TRBJ2-3; TRBD2 aligns across 13 bases. From germline, CDR1 is SNHLY and CDR2 FYNNEI. V shed 1 base and J 1 base; nucleotides not matched to a gene: 2. CDR3 length: 17 residues. This chain's CDR3 is CASSEGLAGGGTDTQYF. The CDR3 DNA follows: TGTGCCAGCAGTGAAGGACTAGCGGGGGGTGGCACAGATACGCAGTATTTT.

This clone was detected only a few times. The CDR3 region is CASSQDLVGRTEAFF. The CDR3 DNA follows: TGTGCCAGCAGCCAAGATCTAGTTGGGCGCACTGAAGCTTTCTTT. The V and J genes are TRBV4-2 and TRBJ1-1; unclear D gene. Trimming took 0 bases from V and 4 from J, leaving 12 bases between them. This CDR3 contains 15 residues. Germline CDR1 LGHNA, CDR2 YNFKEQ.

The rearrangement links TRBV19 to TRBJ2-3; 15 nucleotides align to TRBD2. This CDR3 is 15 amino acids long. Trimming cost V 3 bases and J 9 bases; bases outside gene matches: 4. The germline CDR1 and CDR2 sequences are LNHDA and SQIVND (reference sequence). This CDR3 is CASSIWTSGGETQYF. DNA for the CDR3: TGTGCCAGTAGTATCTGGACTAGCGGGGGGGAGACGCAGTATTTT.

V gene TRBV19 combines with J gene TRBJ1-2; D is uncertain. Germline V CDR1 and CDR2: LNHDA, SQIVND (reference sequence). This CDR3 comprises 13 residues. V lost 6 bases and J 0 bases, leaving 8 bases between the germline ends. This chain's CDR3 is CASSAETNYGYTF. The CDR3 nucleotides read TGTGCCAGTAGCGCCGAAACTAACTATGGCTACACCTTC.

There are many counts of this clone. The chain recombines TRBV5-4 with TRBJ1-2; D is possibly TRBD1 (6 bases). The CDR3 is 14 residues long. Germline values: CDR1 SGHNT, CDR2 YYREEE (reference sequence). V gave up 4 bases and J gave up 3 bases, with 13 bases separating them. The CDR3 DNA follows: TGTGCCAGCAGCGCGGGACAAACGGACTATGGCTACACCTTC. Residues: CASSAGQTDYGYTF. Full variable domain (remainder filled in from reference TRBV5-4 and TRBJ1-2): ETGVTQSPTHLIKTRGQQVTLRCSSQSGHNTVSWYQQALGQGPQFIFQYYREEENGRGNFPPRFSGLQFPNYSSELNVNALELDDSALYLCASSAGQTDYGYTFGSGTRLTVV.

The chain carries TRBV5-6 and TRBJ2-5; TRBD1 aligns across 7 bases. The V segment lost 4 bases and the J segment 5 bases; nucleotides outside the gene matches: 8. The germline gives CDR1 SGHDT, CDR2 YYEEEE. This CDR3 is 14 amino acids long. The DNA of the CDR3 is TGTGCCAGCAGCCCTACAGGGGTGACGGAGACCCAGTACTTC. It yields the protein CASSPTGVTETQYF.

This rearrangement joins TRBV9 to TRBJ1-2; TRBD1 might be the D (5 bases). CDR1 SGDLS and CDR2 YYNGEE come from the germline V gene. Trimming took 3 bases from V and 8 from J, leaving 17 bases between them. There are 14 residues in the CDR3. The CDR3 DNA follows: TGTGCCAGCAGCGGAGATCTCGGGGGAGGCGGCTACACCTTC. Translation: CASSGDLGGGGYTF. Using reference TRBV9 and TRBJ1-2 for the parts outside the CDR3, the full variable domain is DSGVTQTPKHLITATGQRVTLRCSPRSGDLSVYWYQQSLDQGLQFLIQYYNGEERAKGNILERFSAQQFPDLHSELNLSSLELGDSALYFCASSGDLGGGGYTFGSGTRLTVV.

V usage is TRBV27 and J usage is TRBJ2-1, with TRBD2 identical over 9 bases. CDR1 is MNHEY and CDR2 is SMNVEV in the germline V gene (reference sequence). The CDR3 sequence is 15 residues long. J lost 3 bases, V lost 0 bases, and 0 bases had no gene match. The CDR3 DNA is TGTGCCAGCAGTTTATCAGCGGGGGGCTACAATGAGCAGTTCTTC. Protein sequence: CASSLSAGGYNEQFF.

The CDR3 DNA reads TGTGCCAGCAGCTTACGAAGGATAACACGGGCCGGGGAGCTGTTTTTT. Protein product: CASSLRRITRAGELFF. V is TRBV11-1 and J is TRBJ2-2, with no clear D. Per the germline V gene, CDR1 is SGHAT and CDR2 is FQDESV (reference sequence). The CDR3 runs to 16 residues. Trimming removed 2 bases from V and 6 bases from J, with 16 bases in between.

The V call is TRBV12-5, the J call TRBJ1-5; 7 bases match TRBD1. The CDR3 loop spans 14 amino acids. The ends lost 4 bases at V and 4 bases at J; junction bases unmatched: 4. Germline values: CDR1 LGHNT, CDR2 FRNRAP. The CDR3 is CASGSTGRNQPQHF. DNA of the CDR3: TGTGCTAGTGGTTCGACAGGGAGAAATCAGCCCCAGCATTTT.

The chain is built from TRBV19 and TRBJ1-1, with D tentatively TRBD1 (6 bases). This CDR3 spans 15 amino acids. V was trimmed by 7 bases and J by 1 base, leaving 16 bases between them. Germline values: CDR1 LNHDA, CDR2 SQIVND (reference sequence). The DNA of the CDR3 is TGTGCCAGTATTTCCCAGGAGGGGGAGAACACTGAAGCTTTCTTT. Translation gives CASISQEGENTEAFF.

V usage is TRBV6-5 and J usage is TRBJ2-1, with unresolved D. CDR3 length: 12 residues. The germline V gene has CDR1 MNHEY and CDR2 SVGAGI. Trimming stripped 6 bases from V and 0 bases from J, with 3 bases between. CDR3 loop: CASSPSYNEQFF. The CDR3 coding sequence is TGTGCCAGCAGCCCCTCCTACAATGAGCAGTTCTTC.

This clone was counted a few times. The V call is TRBV9, the J call TRBJ2-7; TRBD2 matches at 7 bases. Germline-derived CDR1 and CDR2 are SGDLS and YYNGEE. CDR3 length: 15 amino acids. The V gene end was trimmed by 0 bases and the J gene end by 4 bases; junction bases not matched to a gene: 7. The CDR3 DNA reads TGTGCCAGCAGCGTAGGGGAGGGCCTTGAATACGAGCAGTACTTC. Translating it yields CASSVGEGLEYEQYF.

V usage is TRBV7-9 and J usage is TRBJ2-3; 8 nucleotides align to TRBD2. The germline CDR1 and CDR2 sequences are SEHNR and FQNEAQ (reference sequence). The CDR3 runs to 15 residues. The J segment lost 6 bases and the V segment lost 2 bases, leaving 7 bases of the junction unmatched. The CDR3 sequence: CASSLSGGRLDTQYF. CDR3 bases: TGTGCCAGCAGCTTATCGGGAGGGCGGTTGGATACGCAGTATTTT.

V gene TRBV5-1 combines with J gene TRBJ1-5, with 8 bases identical to TRBD1. The CDR3 has 15 amino acids. Germline loops: CDR1 SGHRS, CDR2 YFSETQ. V gave up 3 bases and J gave up 3 bases; unmatched junction bases: 5. CDR3 region: CASSSQGALNQPQHF. In DNA, the CDR3 is TGCGCCAGCAGCTCTCAGGGGGCCCTCAATCAGCCCCAGCATTTT.

The rearrangement links TRBV15 to TRBJ2-7; D is possibly TRBD1 (5 bases). This CDR3 spans 16 amino acids. The V and J ends lost 0 bases and 4 bases respectively, with 16 bases between them. CDR1 is LNHNV and CDR2 is YYDKDF in the germline V gene (reference sequence). CDR3 sequence: CATSRDTPQGAYEQYF. The CDR3 region has the DNA TGTGCCACCAGCAGAGATACTCCCCAGGGTGCGTACGAGCAGTACTTC.

The chain combines TRBV2 with TRBJ2-3; 13 bases align to TRBD2. This CDR3 is 16 amino acids long. J gave up 1 base and V 4 bases, and 2 bases lay outside the gene matches. Germline CDR1 and CDR2: SNHLY and FYNNEI. The CDR3 spells CASSGGLAGRTDTQYF. Here the CDR3 DNA reads TGTGCCAGCAGTGGGGGACTAGCGGGGCGCACAGATACGCAGTATTTT.